The rows below give T cell receptor beta chains drawn from one sample of a study of blood T cell repertoires in COVID-19. Libraries were prepared by immunoSEQ multiplex PCR; TCRdb keeps only in-frame clonotypes and omits some of them. The sample contains about 300,000 clones, roughly 85% of which appear only once. Sequenced material: PBMCs or T cells enriched from blood (not recorded which). All receptors come from a woman in her twenties or thirties who had recovered from COVID-19. Each CDR3 is given with its conserved first and last residue. The D gene is left open where the match is weak.

d_call: .; v_call: TRBV3-1/TRBV3-2; j_call: TRBJ1-2; cdr3_nt: TGTGCCAGCACCCAAAAGGGAGGGGGGTCCTCCTATGGCTACACCTTC; cdr3_aa: CASTQKGGGSSYGYTF
d_call: .; v_call: TRBV19; j_call: TRBJ1-5; cdr3_nt: TGTGCCAGTAGTATAGATCAGAGGAGTAATCAGCCCCAGCATTTT; cdr3_aa: CASSIDQRSNQPQHF
d_call: TRBD2; v_call: TRBV11-2; j_call: TRBJ2-7; cdr3_nt: TGTGCCAGCAGCTTAGACCGACTAGCGCAGTACTTC; cdr3_aa: CASSLDRLAQYF
d_call: TRBD1; v_call: TRBV9; j_call: TRBJ2-2; cdr3_nt: TGTGCCAGCAGCGTCGGACAGGGCGGCACCGGGGAGCTGTTTTTT; cdr3_aa: CASSVGQGGTGELFF
d_call: .; v_call: TRBV7-9; j_call: TRBJ1-3; cdr3_nt: TGTGCCAGCAGCCCAGGGTACCCTGGAAACACCATATATTTT; cdr3_aa: CASSPGYPGNTIYF
d_call: TRBD2; v_call: TRBV5-6; j_call: TRBJ2-2; cdr3_nt: TGTGCCAGCAGCCCCAGCCTCGGGAGCGGGGGGACCGGGGAGCTGTTTTTT; cdr3_aa: CASSPSLGSGGTGELFF
d_call: .; v_call: TRBV19; j_call: TRBJ2-6; cdr3_nt: TGTGCCAGTAGTCGGGGTTCTGGGGCCAACGTCCTGACTTTC; cdr3_aa: CASSRGSGANVLTF
d_call: TRBD1; v_call: TRBV29-1; j_call: TRBJ2-3; cdr3_nt: TGCAGCGTTAGCCGAGGGACAGGCACAGATACGCAGTATTTT; cdr3_aa: CSVSRGTGTDTQYF
d_call: .; v_call: TRBV2; j_call: TRBJ2-3; cdr3_nt: TGTGCCAGCAGGCCCGGTAGTCCGACGCAGTATTTT; cdr3_aa: CASRPGSPTQYF
d_call: .; v_call: TRBV19; j_call: TRBJ1-6; cdr3_nt: TGTGCCAGTAGTTTATGGCTAGTGGGACTTAATTCACCCCTCCACTTT; cdr3_aa: CASSLWLVGLNSPLHF
d_call: TRBD1; v_call: TRBV5-1; j_call: TRBJ1-2; cdr3_nt: TGCGCCAGCAGCTCCATCGGAAGACAGGGGGCTGTTAATGGCTACACCTTC; cdr3_aa: CASSSIGRQGAVNGYTF